These 5 T cell receptor beta chains were sequenced from one sample in a study of blood T cell repertoires in COVID-19. Assay: immunoSEQ multiplex PCR; the TCRdb copy retains only in-frame clones and omits some. The data contain approximately 230,000 clones, less than 85% of them singletons. Material: peripheral blood. These receptors were collected from a woman over 75 with active or convalescent COVID-19.

This sequence joins TRBV5-1 and TRBJ1-1, with 11 bases identical to TRBD1. Per the germline V gene, CDR1 is SGHRS and CDR2 is YFSETQ. The CDR3 sequence is 16 residues long. The V gene end was trimmed by 4 bases and the J gene end by 3 bases; junction bases not matched to a gene: 8. The CDR3 sequence is CASSPRTGGAYTEAFF. The CDR3 nucleotides are TGCGCCAGCAGCCCCCGGACAGGGGGCGCTTACACTGAAGCTTTCTTT. The variable domain in full, with the rest retrieved from reference TRBV5-1 and TRBJ1-1, is KAGVTQTPRYLIKTRGQQVTLSCSPISGHRSVSWYQQTPGQGLQFLFEYFSETQRNKGNFPGRFSGRQFSNSRSEMNVSTLELGDSALYLCASSPRTGGAYTEAFFGQGTRLTVV.

CDR3 coding DNA: TGTGCCAGCAGCTCCGGACAGCATTATGGCTACACCTTC. It encodes CASSSGQHYGYTF. The V and J genes are TRBV7-8 and TRBJ1-2; TRBD1 might be the D (6 bases). The CDR3 contains 13 residues. Trimming left V 4 bases short and J 5 bases short, with 11 bases between. Germline CDR1 and CDR2: SGHVS and FQNEAQ.

This clone was detected only once. The chain uses TRBV5-5 and TRBJ1-1; possible D gene TRBD1, 5 bases. CDR3 length: 17 residues. CDR1 SGHKS and CDR2 YYEKEE come from the germline V gene (reference sequence). V was pared by 1 base and J by 5 bases, with 21 bases between. DNA for the CDR3: TGTGCCAGCAGCTTGCTTTCGGGGGGACGGGTAGTAACTGAAGCTTTCTTT. This encodes CASSLLSGGRVVTEAFF.

This rearrangement joins TRBV5-1 to TRBJ2-5; 9 nucleotides align to TRBD2. The V segment lost 4 bases and the J segment 4 bases; nucleotides outside the gene matches: 8. Germline loops: CDR1 SGHRS, CDR2 YFSETQ. The CDR3 covers 15 residues. The CDR3 reads CASSQPAGGGETQYF. CDR3 nucleotide sequence: TGCGCCAGCAGCCAACCAGCGGGGGGCGGAGAGACCCAGTACTTC.

The rearrangement links TRBV5-1 to TRBJ1-5; D is possibly TRBD1 (5 bases). The germline V and J ends were trimmed by 4 bases and 2 bases, with 16 bases remaining between them. The CDR3 is 16 residues long. Germline CDR1 SGHRS, CDR2 YFSETQ. Written as DNA, the CDR3 is TGCGCCAGCAGCCCCTTTGGGGGGGATGGCAATCAGCCCCAGCATTTT. Protein: CASSPFGGDGNQPQHF.